These 6 T cell receptor beta chains originate from one sample sequenced in a study of T cells in Graves' hyperthyroidism and ophthalmopathy. Amplified TCR beta CDR3 regions derived from RNA transcripts. TCR CDR3 regions were first amplified by RT-PCR with HTBI primers. TCRdb ran MiXCR on the multiplex PCR reads and lists one entry per CDR3 protein. The data show approximately 400,000 distinct CDR3 sequences, 15% to 18% seen once. Sequences were obtained from blood. These TCRs come from a woman aged 18-30 years with Graves' hyperthyroidism.

This clonotype was recorded many times. This rearrangement joins TRBV12-3 or TRBV12-4 to TRBJ2-3, with TRBD1 matching 8 bases. The CDR3 extends over 16 amino acids. Unmatched junction bases numbered 5, after V lost 0 bases and J lost 3 bases. This chain's CDR3 is CASSLATGASTDTQYF. In DNA, the CDR3 is TGTGCCAGCAGTTTAGCGACAGGGGCCAGTACAGATACGCAGTATTTT.

This sequence joins TRBV11-3 and TRBJ2-5; maybe TRBD1 (5 bases). Germline CDR1 reads SGHNT; CDR2 reads YENEEA. Deletions cut 2 bases from V and 4 bases from J, with 20 bases between. The CDR3 is made up of 17 amino acids. CDR3 nucleotides: TGTGCCAGCAGCTTATACGCCGGGTCAGGGATGCCAGAGACCCAGTACTTC. It yields the protein CASSLYAGSGMPETQYF. The full variable domain, completed using reference TRBV11-3 and TRBJ2-5, is EAGVVQSPRYKIIEKKQPVAFWCNPISGHNTLYWYLQNLGQGPELLIRYENEEAVDDSQLPKDRFSAERLKGVDSTLKIQPAELGDSAVYLCASSLYAGSGMPETQYFGPGTRLLVL.

This clonotype appeared many times. The chain has TRBV2 and TRBJ1-5, with D perhaps TRBD1 (5 bases). The CDR3 sequence is 16 residues long. Germline CDR1 SNHLY, CDR2 FYNNEI. V lost 0 bases, J lost 4 bases, and 13 bases lay in between. CDR3: CASSEALGQGNQPQHF. CDR3 in DNA: TGTGCCAGCAGTGAAGCGCTTGGGCAGGGTAATCAGCCCCAGCATTTT.

The rearrangement joins TRBV27 to TRBJ2-2; the D call may be TRBD1 or TRBD2 (7 bases each). Trimming shortened V by 5 bases and J by 9 bases, and 13 bases separated the two germline ends. This CDR3 region has 13 residues. Germline CDR1 is MNHEY and CDR2 is SMNVEV (reference sequence). The CDR3 loop reads CASSLQGGRELFF. The CDR3 DNA reads as TGTGCCAGCAGTCTTCAGGGGGGGAGGGAGCTGTTTTTT.

This clonotype was picked up many times. The genes are TRBV5-4 and TRBJ2-1; D is possibly TRBD2 (5 bases). V lost 7 bases to trimming and J lost 7 bases, with 12 bases between them. CDR1 is SGHNT and CDR2 is YYREEE in the germline V gene (reference sequence). This CDR3 region has 12 residues. CDR3 in amino acids: CASEGGSNEQFF. As DNA, the CDR3 is TGTGCCAGCGAGGGCGGTTCAAATGAGCAGTTCTTC.

This chain joins TRBV29-1 and TRBJ1-2, with D possibly being TRBD1 (6 bases). The length of the CDR3 is 13 residues. The germline gives CDR1 SQVTM, CDR2 ANQGSEA. Trimming removed 3 bases from V and 4 bases from J, with 12 bases in between. CDR3 region: CSVDGGGLYGYTF. CDR3 nucleotides: TGCAGCGTTGATGGCGGGGGCCTCTATGGCTACACCTTC.